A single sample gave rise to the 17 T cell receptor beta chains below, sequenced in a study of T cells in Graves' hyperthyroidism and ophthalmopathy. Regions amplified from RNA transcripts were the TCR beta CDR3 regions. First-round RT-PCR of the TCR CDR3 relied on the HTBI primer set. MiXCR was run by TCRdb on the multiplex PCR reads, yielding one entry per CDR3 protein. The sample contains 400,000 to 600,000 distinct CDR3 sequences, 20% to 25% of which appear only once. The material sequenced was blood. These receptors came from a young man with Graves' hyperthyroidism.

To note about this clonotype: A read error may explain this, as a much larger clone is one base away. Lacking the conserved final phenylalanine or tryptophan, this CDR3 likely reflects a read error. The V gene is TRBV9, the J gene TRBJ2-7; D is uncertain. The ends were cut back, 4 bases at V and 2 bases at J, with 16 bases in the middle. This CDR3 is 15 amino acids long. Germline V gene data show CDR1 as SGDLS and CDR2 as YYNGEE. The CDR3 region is CASSPSVSPAYEQYY. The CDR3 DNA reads TGTGCCAGCAGCCCCTCGGTGTCTCCAGCCTACGAGCAGTACTAC.

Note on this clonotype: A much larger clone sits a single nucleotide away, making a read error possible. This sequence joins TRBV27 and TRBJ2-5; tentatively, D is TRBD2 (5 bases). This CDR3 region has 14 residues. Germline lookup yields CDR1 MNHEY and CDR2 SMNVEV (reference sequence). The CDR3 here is CASSFVGVQETQDF. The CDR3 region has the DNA TGTGCCAGCAGTTTCGTCGGGGTTCAAGAGACCCAGGACTTC.

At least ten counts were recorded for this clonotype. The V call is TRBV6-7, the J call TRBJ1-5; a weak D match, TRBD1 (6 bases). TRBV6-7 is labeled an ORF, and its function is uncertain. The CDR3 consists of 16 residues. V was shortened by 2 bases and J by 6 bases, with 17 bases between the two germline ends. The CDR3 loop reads CASSYLGVGAFQPQHF. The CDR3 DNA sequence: TGTGCCAGCAGTTACCTCGGCGTGGGGGCATTTCAGCCCCAGCATTTT.

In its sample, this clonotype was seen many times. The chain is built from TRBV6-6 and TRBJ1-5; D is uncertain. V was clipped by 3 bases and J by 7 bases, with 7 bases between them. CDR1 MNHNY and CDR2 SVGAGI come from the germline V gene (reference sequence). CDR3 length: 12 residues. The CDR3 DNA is TGTGCCAGCAGTTATGGCGAACAGCCCCAGCATTTT. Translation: CASSYGEQPQHF.

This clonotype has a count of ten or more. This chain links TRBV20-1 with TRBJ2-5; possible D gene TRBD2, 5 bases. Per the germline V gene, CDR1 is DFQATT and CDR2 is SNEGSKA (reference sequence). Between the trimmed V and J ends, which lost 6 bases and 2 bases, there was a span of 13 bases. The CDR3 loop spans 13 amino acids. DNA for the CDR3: TGCAGTGCCCCGAAGTCGGGGCAAGAGACCCAGTACTTC. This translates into CSAPKSGQETQYF.

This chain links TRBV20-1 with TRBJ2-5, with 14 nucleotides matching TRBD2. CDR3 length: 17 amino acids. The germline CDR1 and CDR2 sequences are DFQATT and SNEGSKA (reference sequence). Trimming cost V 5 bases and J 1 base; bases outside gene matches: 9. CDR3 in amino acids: CSAGGTSGGTAQETQYF. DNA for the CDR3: TGCAGTGCTGGCGGGACTAGCGGGGGCACGGCCCAAGAGACCCAGTACTTC.

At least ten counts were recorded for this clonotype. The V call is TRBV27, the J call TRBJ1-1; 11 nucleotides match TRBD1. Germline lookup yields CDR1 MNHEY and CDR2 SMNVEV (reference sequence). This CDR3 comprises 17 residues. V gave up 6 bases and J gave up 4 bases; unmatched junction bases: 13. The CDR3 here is CASRPRDRGAFGTEAFF. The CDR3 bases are TGTGCCAGCAGGCCCCGGGACAGGGGGGCCTTTGGCACTGAAGCTTTCTTT.

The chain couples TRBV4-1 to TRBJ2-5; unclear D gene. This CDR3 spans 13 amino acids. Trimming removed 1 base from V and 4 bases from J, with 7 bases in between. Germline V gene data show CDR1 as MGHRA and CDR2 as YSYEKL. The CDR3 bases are TGCGCCAGCAGCCAAGGACTCGTAGAGACCCAGTACTTC. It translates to CASSQGLVETQYF.

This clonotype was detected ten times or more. This CDR3 is CASSLGQGLAGELFF. The CDR3 DNA reads TGTGCCAGCAGCTTAGGACAGGGCCTGGCCGGGGAGCTGTTTTTT. The chain has TRBV7-8 and TRBJ2-2, with 7 positions matching TRBD1. Trimming cost V 1 base and J 6 bases; bases outside gene matches: 5. The CDR3 is made up of 15 amino acids. The V gene's germline CDR1 is SGHVS and CDR2 FQNEAQ.

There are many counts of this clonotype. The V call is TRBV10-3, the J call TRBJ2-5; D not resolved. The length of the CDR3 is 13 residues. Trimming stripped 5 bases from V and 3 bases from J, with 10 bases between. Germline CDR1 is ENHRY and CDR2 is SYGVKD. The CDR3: CAISYTDEETQYF. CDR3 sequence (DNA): TGTGCCATCAGTTATACTGATGAAGAGACCCAGTACTTC.

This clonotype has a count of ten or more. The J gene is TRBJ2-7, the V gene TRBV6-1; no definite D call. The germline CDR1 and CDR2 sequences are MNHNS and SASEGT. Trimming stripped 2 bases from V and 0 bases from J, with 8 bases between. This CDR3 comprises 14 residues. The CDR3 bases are TGTGCCAGCAGTGAAATGTTGCCCTCCTACGAGCAGTACTTC. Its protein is CASSEMLPSYEQYF.

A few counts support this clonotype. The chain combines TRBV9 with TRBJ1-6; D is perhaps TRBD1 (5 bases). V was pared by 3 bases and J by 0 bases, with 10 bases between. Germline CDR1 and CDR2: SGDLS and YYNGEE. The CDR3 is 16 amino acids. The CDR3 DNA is TGTGCCAGCAGCGGAGGGGTGAGCTCCTATAATTCACCCCTCCACTTT. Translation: CASSGGVSSYNSPLHF. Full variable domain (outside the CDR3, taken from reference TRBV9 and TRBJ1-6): DSGVTQTPKHLITATGQRVTLRCSPRSGDLSVYWYQQSLDQGLQFLIQYYNGEERAKGNILERFSAQQFPDLHSELNLSSLELGDSALYFCASSGGVSSYNSPLHFGNGTRLTVT.

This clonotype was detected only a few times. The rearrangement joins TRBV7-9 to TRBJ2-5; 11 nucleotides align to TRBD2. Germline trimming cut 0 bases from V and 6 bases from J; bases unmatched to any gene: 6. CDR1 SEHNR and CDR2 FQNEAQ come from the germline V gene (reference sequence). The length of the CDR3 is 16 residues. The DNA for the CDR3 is TGTGCCAGCAGCTTAGCGTCTAGCGGGGGGACAAAGACCCAGTACTTC. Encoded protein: CASSLASSGGTKTQYF.

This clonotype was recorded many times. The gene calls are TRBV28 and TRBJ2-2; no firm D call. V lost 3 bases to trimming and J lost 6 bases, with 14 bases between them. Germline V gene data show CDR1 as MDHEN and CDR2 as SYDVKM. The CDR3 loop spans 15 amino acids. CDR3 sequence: CASSLGQTRAGELFF. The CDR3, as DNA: TGTGCCAGCAGTTTGGGTCAGACCCGTGCCGGGGAGCTGTTTTTT.

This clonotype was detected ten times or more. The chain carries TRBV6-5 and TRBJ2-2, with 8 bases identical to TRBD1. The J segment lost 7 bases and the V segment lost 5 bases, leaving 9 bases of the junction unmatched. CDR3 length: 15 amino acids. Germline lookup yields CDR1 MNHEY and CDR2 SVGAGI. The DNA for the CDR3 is TGTGCCAGCAGTACTGGACAGGGAGTAGGCGGGGAGCTGTTTTTT. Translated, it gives CASSTGQGVGGELFF.

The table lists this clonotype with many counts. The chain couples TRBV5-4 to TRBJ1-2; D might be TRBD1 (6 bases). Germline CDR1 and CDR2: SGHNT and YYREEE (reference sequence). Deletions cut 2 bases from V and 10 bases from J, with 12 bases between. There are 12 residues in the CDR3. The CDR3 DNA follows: TGTGCCAGCAGCTTCGAGGGGGTAGCCTACACCTTC. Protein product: CASSFEGVAYTF.

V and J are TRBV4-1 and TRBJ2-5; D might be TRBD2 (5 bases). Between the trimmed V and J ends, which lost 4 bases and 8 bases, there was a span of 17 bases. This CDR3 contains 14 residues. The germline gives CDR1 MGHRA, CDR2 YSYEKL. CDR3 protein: CASSPSLAVETQYF. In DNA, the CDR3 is TGCGCCAGCAGCCCTAGCCTGGCTGTGGAAACCCAGTACTTC.